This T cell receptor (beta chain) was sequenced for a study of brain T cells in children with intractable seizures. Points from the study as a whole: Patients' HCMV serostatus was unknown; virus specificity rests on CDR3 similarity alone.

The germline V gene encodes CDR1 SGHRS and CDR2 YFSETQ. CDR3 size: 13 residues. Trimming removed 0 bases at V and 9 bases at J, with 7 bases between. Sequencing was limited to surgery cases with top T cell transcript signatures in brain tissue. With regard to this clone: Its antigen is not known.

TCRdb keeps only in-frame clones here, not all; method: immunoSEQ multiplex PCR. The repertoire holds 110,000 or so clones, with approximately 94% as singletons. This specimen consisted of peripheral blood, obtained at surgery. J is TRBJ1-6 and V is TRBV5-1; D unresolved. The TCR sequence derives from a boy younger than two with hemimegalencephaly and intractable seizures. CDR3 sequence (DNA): TGCGCCAGCAGCTTGGAAAGCGCTTCACCCCTCCACTTT. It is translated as CASSLESASPLHF.